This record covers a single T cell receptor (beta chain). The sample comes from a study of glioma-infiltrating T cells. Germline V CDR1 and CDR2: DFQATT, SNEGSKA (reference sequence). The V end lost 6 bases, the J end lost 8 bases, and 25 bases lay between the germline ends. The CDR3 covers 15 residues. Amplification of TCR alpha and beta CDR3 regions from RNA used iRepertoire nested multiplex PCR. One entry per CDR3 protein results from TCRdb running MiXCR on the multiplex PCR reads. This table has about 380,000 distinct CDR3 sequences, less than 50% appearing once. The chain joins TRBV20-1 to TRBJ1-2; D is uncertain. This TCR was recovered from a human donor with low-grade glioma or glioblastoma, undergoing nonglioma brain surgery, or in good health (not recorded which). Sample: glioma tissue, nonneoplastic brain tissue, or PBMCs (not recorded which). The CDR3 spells CSATSLDGTGMGYTF. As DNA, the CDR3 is TGCAGTGCGACATCCTTGGACGGTACTGGGATGGGCTACACCTTC.